The source of this TCR beta chain is a study of T-cell reconstitution after alpha-beta-depleted transplantation in children. Preparation of the TCRbeta library involved a method that used unique molecular identifiers. Using its own MiXCR run on the PCR reads, TCRdb lists one record per CDR3 protein. The sample has under 300,000 distinct CDR3 sequences; more than 9% are singletons. Overall study results and limits: There were reportedly several hundred expanded graft clones from which alpha-beta T cells came about two months after transplant. It was surviving recipient T cells and thymic progenitors that gave some patients high TCRbeta diversity at day 60. T-cell counts and diversity were attributed mostly to newly produced T cells one year after transplant.

This CDR3 has 18 amino acids. The germline V gene encodes CDR1 MNHEY and CDR2 SMNVEV (reference sequence). Trimming took 3 bases from V and 3 from J; bases not matched to a gene: 10. A remark on this clonotype: What it recognizes is unknown.

Sequenced material: peripheral blood, taken 180 days after TCRalphabeta/CD19-depleted stem cell transplant. This sequence was found in a male patient under 10 years old who had a stem cell transplant for chronic granulomatous disease, so the T cells may come from the graft donor. The chain recombines TRBV27 with TRBJ2-6, with 8 bases matching TRBD1. CDR3 bases: TGTGCCAGCAGTTTCGCGGACAGGGTGCCTGGTGGGGCCAACGTCCTGACTTTC. It codes for CASSFADRVPGGANVLTF.